One T cell receptor (beta chain) is described in this entry. What it recognizes is unknown. Treatment given: around 19 received Ad26.COV2.S at low or high dose, single or two shots; about 5 received placebo; per-sample allocation not given. Sampling was performed 63 days after the first vaccine or placebo injection. Cohort 1b enrolled adults aged 18-55 years in Boston. These data are taken from a study of Ad26.COV2.S vaccination and SARS-CoV-2 variants. Study-level results: Vaccinated individuals (as opposed to placebo recipients) had higher spike-specific TCR breadth. For non-spike TCRs, breadth in vaccine recipients resembled that in placebo recipients.

CDR1 is LNHDA, CDR2 SQIVND, per germline (reference sequence). V dropped 3 bases and J dropped 0 bases, with 23 bases sitting between them. The CDR3 spans 19 residues. Only in-frame clones appear in the TCRdb table, and some are missing; sequencing was by immunoSEQ multiplex PCR. The sample lists 400,000 or so clones, less than 90% occurring once. This receptor was obtained from a person aged 18-65 years who received the Ad26.COV2.S COVID-19 vaccine or a placebo. V gene TRBV19 combines with J gene TRBJ1-1; tentatively, D is TRBD1 (5 bases). The starting material was peripheral blood, obtained in a trial of Ad26.COV2.S vaccine versus placebo. CDR3 in amino acids: CASSMEGVGGGSMNTEAFF. As DNA, the CDR3 is TGTGCCAGTAGTATGGAAGGGGTAGGAGGCGGGTCGATGAACACTGAAGCTTTCTTT.